This note documents a single TCR beta chain sequence. The data belong to a study of blood T cell repertoires in COVID-19. Study-wide context: There were acute and convalescent COVID-19 samples, and they came from the United States, Italy and Spain. In each case, the material was cDNA or gDNA derived from T cells, B-cell-depleted T cells, or PBMCs.

In the original processing: Amplifying reference gene primers gave estimates of nucleated cell counts. The data were produced by immunoSEQ multiplex PCR, yet TCRdb's version contains in-frame clones alone and is incomplete. From that table come the V and J calls and clone size; the DNA was used to work out D and trimming. Of 230,000 or so clones in the sample, more than 80% are singletons; the top ten hold less than 4.5%. Clinical history as reported by participants underpinned cohort assignment. Looked up from germline, CDR1 is SGHVS and CDR2 is FNYEAQ. V lost 5 bases, J lost 7 bases, and 6 bases stayed unmatched. The CDR3 has 15 residues.

Material for sequencing was PBMCs or T cells enriched from blood (not recorded which). The chain recombines TRBV7-6 with TRBJ2-3; TRBD2 matches at 13 bases. This receptor was taken from a woman aged 40 to 50 with acute COVID-19. CDR3 nucleotides: TGTGCCAGCAGCCCGACTAGCGGGGGGTCAAATACGCAGTATTTT. It yields the protein CASSPTSGGSNTQYF.